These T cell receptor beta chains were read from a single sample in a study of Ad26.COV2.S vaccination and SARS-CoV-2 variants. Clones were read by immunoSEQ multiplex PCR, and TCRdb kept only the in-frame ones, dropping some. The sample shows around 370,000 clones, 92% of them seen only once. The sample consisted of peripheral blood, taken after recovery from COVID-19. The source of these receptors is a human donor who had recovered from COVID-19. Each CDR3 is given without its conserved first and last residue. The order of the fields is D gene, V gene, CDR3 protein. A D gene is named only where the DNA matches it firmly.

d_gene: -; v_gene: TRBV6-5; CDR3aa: ASRETENQPQH
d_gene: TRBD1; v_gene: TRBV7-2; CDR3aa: ASSLHRDRVDSPLH
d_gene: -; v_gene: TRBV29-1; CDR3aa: SVLGRDGYT
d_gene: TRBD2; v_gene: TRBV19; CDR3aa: ASSSSGGVGQY
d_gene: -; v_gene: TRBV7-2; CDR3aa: ASSLSGPSSYEQY
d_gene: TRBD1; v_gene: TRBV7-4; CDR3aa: ASSSRASDRGQPPSPLH
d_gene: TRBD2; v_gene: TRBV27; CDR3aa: ASSFDGSGPAGELF
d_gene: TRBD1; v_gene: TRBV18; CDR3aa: ASSPQGAVYEQY
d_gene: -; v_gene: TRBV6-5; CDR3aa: ASSRTFLGNTEAF
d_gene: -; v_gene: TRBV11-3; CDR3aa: ASSSPRASNTGELF
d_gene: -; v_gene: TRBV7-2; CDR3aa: ASSYYSTKVL
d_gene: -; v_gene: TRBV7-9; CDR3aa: ASSWPGAGNTIY
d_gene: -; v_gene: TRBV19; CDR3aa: ASRDGGSGNQPQH
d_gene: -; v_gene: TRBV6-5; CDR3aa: ASSPTTGNQPQH
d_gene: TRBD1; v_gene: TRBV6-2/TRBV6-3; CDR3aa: ASSYSYRGSGYGYT
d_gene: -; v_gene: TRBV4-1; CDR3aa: ASSPGGYQPQH
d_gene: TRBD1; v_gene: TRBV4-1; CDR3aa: ASYGQGTGELF
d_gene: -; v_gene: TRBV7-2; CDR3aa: ASGITGSSYEQY
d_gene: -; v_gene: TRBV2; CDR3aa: ASNGRGAVNEQF
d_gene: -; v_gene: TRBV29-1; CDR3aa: SVGQGDGYT
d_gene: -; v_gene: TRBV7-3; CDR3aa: ASSSTGNTEAF
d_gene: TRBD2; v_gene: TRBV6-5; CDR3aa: ASKERGGTDTQY
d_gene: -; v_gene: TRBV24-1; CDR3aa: AKPPSRGIEAF
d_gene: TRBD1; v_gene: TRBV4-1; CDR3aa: ASSQERQGNYGYT
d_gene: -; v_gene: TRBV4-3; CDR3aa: ASSQDSGNGELF
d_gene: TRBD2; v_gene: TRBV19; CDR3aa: ASSRQGLAGTYNEQF
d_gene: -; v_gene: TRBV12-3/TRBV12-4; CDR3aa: ASSFPRGLGYT
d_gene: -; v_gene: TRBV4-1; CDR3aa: ASSLKTWTHGEANTGELF
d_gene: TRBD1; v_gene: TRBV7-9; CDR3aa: ASSPVPGQNSPLH
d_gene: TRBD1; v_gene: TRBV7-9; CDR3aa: ASSLRSYRDRNTEAF
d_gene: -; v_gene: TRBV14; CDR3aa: ASGPGANVLT